The 29 T cell receptor beta chains presented below share a single source sample, sequenced in a study of blood T cell repertoires in COVID-19. Clones were read by immunoSEQ multiplex PCR, and TCRdb kept only the in-frame ones, dropping some. The data show around 59,000 clones, 85% to 90% seen once. The material sequenced was peripheral blood. The receptors here all came from a man in his sixties with acute or convalescent COVID-19.

The genes are TRBV7-2 and TRBJ2-1; D is uncertain. Trimming took off 4 bases at V and 7 bases at J, with 8 bases between the two ends. The CDR3 consists of 12 residues. From germline, CDR1 is SGHTA and CDR2 FQGNSA. As DNA, the CDR3 is TGTGCCAGCAGCTCCACTATAAATGAGCAGTTCTTC. It is translated as CASSSTINEQFF.

This clone was counted a single time. The genes are TRBV5-1 and TRBJ1-3; D call uncertain. The CDR3 runs 13 residues. In germline, CDR1 is SGHRS, CDR2 YFSETQ. V was shortened by 4 bases and J by 4 bases, with 9 bases between the two germline ends. DNA for the CDR3: TGCGCCAGCAGCCCGAGACTCGGAAACACCATATATTTT. This translates into CASSPRLGNTIYF.

V is TRBV5-1 and J is TRBJ2-7; TRBD2 matches 11 bases. J lost 0 bases, V lost 4 bases, and 6 bases had no gene match. The CDR3 runs to 16 residues. The germline V gene encodes CDR1 SGHRS and CDR2 YFSETQ. The CDR3 reads CASSLPLAGASYEQYF. The CDR3 nucleotides read TGCGCCAGCAGCCTCCCACTAGCGGGAGCCTCCTACGAGCAGTACTTC.

The chain employs TRBV19 and TRBJ1-4; D call uncertain. The CDR3 consists of 15 residues. Trimming cost V 4 bases and J 4 bases, with 13 bases left between them. Per germline, CDR1 LNHDA and CDR2 SQIVND (reference sequence). The CDR3 here is CASSRSTALNEKLFF. DNA of the CDR3: TGTGCCAGTAGTAGAAGCACTGCCCTTAATGAAAAACTGTTTTTT.

The chain links TRBV18 to TRBJ2-3; D is possibly TRBD2 (7 bases). The germline CDR1 and CDR2 sequences are KGHSH and LQKENI. This CDR3 has 17 amino acids. The V gene lost 3 bases and the J gene lost 2 bases, with 18 bases spanning the gap. CDR3 nucleotide sequence: TGTGCCAGCTCACCGGGGGGGCCTTACGACCTCACAGATACGCAGTATTTT. It encodes CASSPGGPYDLTDTQYF.

The chain links TRBV11-3 to TRBJ2-7, with D maybe TRBD2 (5 bases). In germline, CDR1 is SGHNT, CDR2 YENEEA. CDR3 size: 12 residues. V was cut by 6 bases and J by 6 bases, with 12 bases left in between. The CDR3 spells CASSYLEGEQYF. CDR3 sequence (DNA): TGTGCCAGCAGTTATCTCGAGGGCGAGCAGTACTTC.

V is TRBV7-9 and J is TRBJ1-4; possible D gene TRBD1, 5 bases. Trimming shortened V by 3 bases and J by 8 bases, and 16 bases separated the two germline ends. Germline V gives CDR1 SEHNR, CDR2 FQNEAQ (reference sequence). CDR3 length: 15 amino acids. The CDR3 is CASSFPGRVGEKLFF. Written as DNA, the CDR3 is TGTGCCAGCAGCTTCCCCGGCAGGGTAGGGGAAAAACTGTTTTTT.

The chain uses TRBV6-2 or TRBV6-3 and TRBJ2-3; perhaps TRBD2 as D (6 bases). This CDR3 has 17 amino acids. V lost 2 bases and J lost 6, with 21 bases in between. Germline V gene sequence: CDR1 MNHEY, CDR2 SVGEGT. As DNA, the CDR3 is TGTGCCAGCAGTTACATCCGCGGGACTCCCGGACGCGATACGCAGTATTTT. Its protein product is CASSYIRGTPGRDTQYF.

This sequence joins TRBV11-1 and TRBJ2-1, with TRBD2 matching over 12 bases. Germline V gene data show CDR1 as SGHAT and CDR2 as FQDESV (reference sequence). The CDR3 spans 14 residues. Trimming removed 4 bases from V and 9 bases from J; junction bases left unmatched: 4. The CDR3 sequence: CASSSGLAGLEQFF. The CDR3 DNA sequence: TGTGCCAGCAGCTCGGGACTAGCGGGCCTTGAGCAGTTCTTC. The variable domain in full, with the rest retrieved from reference TRBV11-1 and TRBJ2-1, is EAEVAQSPRYKITEKSQAVAFWCDPISGHATLYWYRQILGQGPELLVQFQDESVVDDSQLPKDRFSAERLKGVDSTLKIQPAELGDSAMYLCASSSGLAGLEQFFGPGTRLTVL.

V usage is TRBV30 and J usage is TRBJ2-2; TRBD1 matches at 8 bases. The CDR3 is made up of 14 amino acids. Unmatched junction bases numbered 5, after V lost 3 bases and J lost 5 bases. Germline values: CDR1 GTSNPN, CDR2 SVGIG (reference sequence). As DNA, the CDR3 is TGTGCCTGGAGCGTAAACAGGGGGACCGGGGAGCTGTTTTTT. Translated, it gives CAWSVNRGTGELFF.

The chain has TRBV6-5 and TRBJ2-2; 9 bases line up with TRBD1. CDR3 length: 15 residues. After removal of 8 bases from V and 5 bases from J, the junction contained 9 bases not matched to a gene. Germline assignment: CDR1 MNHEY and CDR2 SVGAGI. In nucleotides, the CDR3 is TGTGCCAGCCGGGGGACAGGGAGGTCTACCGGGGAGCTGTTTTTT. It is translated as CASRGTGRSTGELFF.

The CDR3 nucleotides are TGTGCCAGCAGTTTACTACGGTTCTACGAGCAGTACTTC. Its translation: CASSLLRFYEQYF. The gene calls are TRBV28 and TRBJ2-7, with D unresolved. The germline V and J ends were trimmed by 2 bases and 3 bases, with 8 bases remaining between them. There are 13 residues in the CDR3. Germline CDR1 is MDHEN and CDR2 is SYDVKM.

The gene calls are TRBV27 and TRBJ1-4, with a tentative D call TRBD1 (5 bases). This CDR3 has 17 amino acids. Between the trimmed V and J ends, which lost 5 bases and 7 bases, there was a span of 23 bases. Germline V CDR1 and CDR2: MNHEY, SMNVEV (reference sequence). The CDR3 nucleotides are TGTGCCAGCAGTCCCCGCCAGGGCTACCTGCTTGGTGAAAAACTGTTTTTT. Encoded protein: CASSPRQGYLLGEKLFF.

This chain connects TRBV7-9 to TRBJ1-1, with TRBD1 identical over 7 bases. After removal of 3 bases from V and 0 bases from J, the junction contained 4 bases not matched to a gene. Germline V gene data show CDR1 as SEHNR and CDR2 as FQNEAQ (reference sequence). This CDR3 comprises 15 residues. CDR3 sequence reads: CASSFRGQMNTEAFF. The CDR3 DNA is TGTGCCAGCAGCTTTAGGGGACAGATGAACACTGAAGCTTTCTTT. Full variable domain (outside the CDR3, taken from reference TRBV7-9 and TRBJ1-1): DTGVSQNPRHKITKRGQNVTFRCDPISEHNRLYWYRQTLGQGPEFLTYFQNEAQLEKSRLLSDRFSAERPKGSFSTLEIQRTEQGDSAMYLCASSFRGQMNTEAFFGQGTRLTVV.

DNA for the CDR3: TGTGCCAGCAGCTTGGTACTCGGGAATTCACCCCTCCACTTT. Its protein product is CASSLVLGNSPLHF. The chain carries TRBV5-5 and TRBJ1-6; no definite D call. CDR1 is SGHKS and CDR2 is YYEKEE in the germline V gene (reference sequence). This CDR3 contains 14 residues. V lost 0 bases to trimming and J lost 7 bases, with 8 bases between them.

This clone was picked up a small number of times. In DNA form, the CDR3 reads TGTGCCTGGAGAGAAGCGGGAGGTATCAAGCAGTACTTC. It is translated as CAWREAGGIKQYF. The chain has TRBV30 and TRBJ2-7, with 9 positions matching TRBD2. The CDR3 loop spans 13 amino acids. Unmatched junction bases numbered 8, after V lost 3 bases and J lost 8 bases. Per germline, CDR1 GTSNPN and CDR2 SVGIG (reference sequence).

The chain employs TRBV27 and TRBJ1-4; D is uncertain. The V gene's germline CDR1 is MNHEY and CDR2 SMNVEV (reference sequence). The CDR3 covers 15 residues. The V end lost 2 bases, the J end lost 7 bases, and 14 bases lay between the germline ends. The CDR3 DNA reads as TGTGCCAGCAGTTTAGTGGCCGGAGTAAGTGAAAAACTGTTTTTT. Translated: CASSLVAGVSEKLFF.

V gene TRBV4-1 combines with J gene TRBJ2-1; 7 bases align to TRBD1. CDR1 is MGHRA and CDR2 is YSYEKL in the germline V gene. V trimming: 0 bases; J trimming: 12 bases; junction bases outside the gene matches: 8. The CDR3 spans 14 residues. CDR3 sequence: CASSQDLQGVVQFF. Here the CDR3 DNA reads TGCGCCAGCAGCCAAGATCTCCAGGGGGTCGTGCAGTTCTTC.

This chain joins TRBV12-3 or TRBV12-4 and TRBJ1-2; D unclear. Trimming removed 6 bases at V and 8 bases at J, with 16 bases between. CDR3 length equals 13 residues. The CDR3 DNA reads TGTGCCAGCAGCGACGTGGCATCGGGAGGCTACACCTTC. Residues: CASSDVASGGYTF.

V usage is TRBV6-2 or TRBV6-3 and J usage is TRBJ2-1; 12 bases map to TRBD2. The CDR3 length is 16 residues. Germline V gives CDR1 MNHEY, CDR2 SVGEGT. V lost 6 bases and J lost 9; bases outside the gene matches: 12. The CDR3 DNA follows: TGTGCCAGCAGCCGCCCACCTAGCGGGAGGGTAGGTGAGCAGTTCTTC. Its translation: CASSRPPSGRVGEQFF.

The gene calls are TRBV28 and TRBJ1-1; TRBD1 matches at 7 bases. Losses at the gene ends were 5 bases for V and 0 bases for J; bases not matched to a gene: 9. The CDR3 sequence is 16 residues long. Per germline, CDR1 MDHEN and CDR2 SYDVKM. CDR3 nucleotides: TGTGCCAGCAGTCCAGGGACAGTACCTATGAACACTGAAGCTTTCTTT. It codes for CASSPGTVPMNTEAFF.

The chain combines TRBV2 with TRBJ1-5, with TRBD1 matching 7 bases. The germline gives CDR1 SNHLY, CDR2 FYNNEI. The CDR3 sequence is 13 residues long. V lost 8 bases and J lost 4; bases outside the gene matches: 5. Written as DNA, the CDR3 is TGTGCCAGCGCCGGACAGGCTAATCAGCCCCAGCATTTT. Protein sequence: CASAGQANQPQHF.

This chain uses TRBV2 with TRBJ2-2, with TRBD2 identical over 10 bases. The CDR3 runs 17 residues. The germline V gene encodes CDR1 SNHLY and CDR2 FYNNEI. V lost 10 bases, J lost 2 bases, and 13 bases stayed unmatched. CDR3 residues: CATLKAGGPGNTGELFF. The CDR3, as DNA: TGTGCCACCTTGAAAGCGGGAGGGCCAGGAAACACCGGGGAGCTGTTTTTT.

The V call is TRBV24-1, the J call TRBJ2-1, with 9 bases identical to TRBD2. This CDR3 is built from 17 residues. The germline V gene has CDR1 KGHDR and CDR2 SFDVKD. The J segment lost 7 bases and the V segment lost 5 bases, leaving 14 bases of the junction unmatched. The CDR3 sequence is CATSAAGLAGPLNEQFF. CDR3 sequence (DNA): TGTGCCACCAGTGCCGCGGGCCTAGCGGGGCCCCTGAATGAGCAGTTCTTC.

The chain recombines TRBV7-8 with TRBJ1-4, with a tentative D call TRBD1 (6 bases). Trimming removed 4 bases at V and 0 bases at J, with 15 bases between. Germline CDR1 is SGHVS and CDR2 is FQNEAQ. CDR3 length: 17 amino acids. The CDR3 is CASSSQTGHATNEKLFF. Written as DNA, the CDR3 is TGTGCCAGCAGCTCCCAGACAGGTCATGCAACTAATGAAAAACTGTTTTTT. Looking up the rest from reference TRBV7-8 and TRBJ1-4 gives the full variable domain: GAGVSQSPRYKVAKRGQDVALRCDPISGHVSLFWYQQALGQGPEFLTYFQNEAQLDKSGLPSDRFFAERPEGSVSTLKIQRTQQEDSAVYLCASSSQTGHATNEKLFFGSGTQLSVL.

The chain combines TRBV6-1 with TRBJ1-5, with 11 bases matching TRBD1. In germline, CDR1 is MNHNS, CDR2 SASEGT. The CDR3 has 17 amino acids. V was pared by 3 bases and J by 6 bases, with 10 bases of the junction left unmatched. The CDR3 region is CASSDRTGGEASQPQHF. The CDR3 DNA reads TGTGCCAGCAGTGACCGGACAGGGGGCGAGGCCAGTCAGCCCCAGCATTTT.

This clone has a single count. This CDR3 is CASSSQGYATGEQYF. Here the CDR3 DNA reads TGTGCCAGCAGCTCTCAGGGTTATGCCACGGGCGAGCAGTACTTC. The gene calls are TRBV7-8 and TRBJ2-7, with a tentative D call TRBD1 (5 bases). The CDR3 length is 15 residues. The V gene lost 4 bases and the J gene lost 6 bases, with 19 bases spanning the gap. The germline V gene has CDR1 SGHVS and CDR2 FQNEAQ.

The chain uses TRBV6-5 and TRBJ1-2, with TRBD1 identical over 7 bases. This CDR3 comprises 13 residues. The J segment lost 4 bases and the V segment lost 4 bases, leaving 3 bases of the junction unmatched. Germline CDR1 reads MNHEY; CDR2 reads SVGAGI. The CDR3 region has the DNA TGTGCCAGCAGTTCTCGACAGGGCTATGGCTACACCTTC. It translates to CASSSRQGYGYTF.

The chain uses TRBV30 and TRBJ2-7, with D uncertain. This CDR3 region has 11 residues. Germline V gene lookup returns CDR1 GTSNPN and CDR2 SVGIG (reference sequence). V was clipped by 1 base and J by 2 bases, with 3 bases between them. The CDR3 DNA sequence: TGTGCCTGGAGTGACACCTACGAGCAGTACTTC. It is translated as CAWSDTYEQYF.